This entry lists 31 T cell receptor beta chains sequenced from one sample in a study of cytomegalovirus exposure and HLA in healthy donors. TCRdb keeps only in-frame clones here, not all; method: immunoSEQ multiplex PCR. The repertoire holds roughly 180,000 clones, with over 65% as singletons. The sequenced sample consisted of PBMCs. The receptors originated from a man aged 18 to 30 in good health and CMV-seropositive.

In the case of this clone: The junction and the germline gene differ at one end; a read error may be behind it. The chain has TRBV11-2 and TRBJ1-2; D possibly corresponds to TRBD1 (6 bases). Germline-derived CDR1 and CDR2 are SGHAT and FQNNGV. CDR3 length: 15 residues. The CDR3 region is CASSLGGAPNHGYTF. CDR3 coding DNA: TGTGCCAGCAGCCTTGGGGGGGCGCCTAACCATGGCTACACCTTC.

The gene calls are TRBV7-9 and TRBJ2-5; 9 bases align to TRBD1. Germline CDR1 SEHNR, CDR2 FQNEAQ (reference sequence). The V segment lost 2 bases and the J segment 7 bases; nucleotides outside the gene matches: 14. CDR3 length equals 17 residues. The CDR3 loop reads CASSLPRDRVTGGTQYF. Here the CDR3 DNA reads TGTGCCAGCAGCTTACCCCGGGACAGGGTTACGGGGGGGACCCAGTACTTC. The variable domain in full, with the rest retrieved from reference TRBV7-9 and TRBJ2-5, is DTGVSQNPRHKITKRGQNVTFRCDPISEHNRLYWYRQTLGQGPEFLTYFQNEAQLEKSRLLSDRFSAERPKGSFSTLEIQRTEQGDSAMYLCASSLPRDRVTGGTQYFGPGTRLLVL.

The gene calls are TRBV7-9 and TRBJ2-2; TRBD2 might be the D (6 bases). CDR3 length equals 15 residues. CDR1 SEHNR and CDR2 FQNEAQ come from the germline V gene (reference sequence). V shed 1 base and J shed 7 bases, with 13 bases lying between them. The CDR3 loop is CASSLEGGADGELFF. The CDR3 DNA reads as TGTGCCAGCAGCTTAGAAGGAGGGGCGGACGGGGAGCTGTTTTTT.

The chain carries TRBV29-1 and TRBJ2-7; weak D call: TRBD1 (5 bases). Germline values: CDR1 SQVTM, CDR2 ANQGSEA. The CDR3 sequence is 11 residues long. Trimming left V 8 bases short and J 5 bases short, with 13 bases between. CDR3 sequence reads: CSIGATDEQYF. The CDR3 coding sequence is TGCAGCATAGGGGCGACAGACGAGCAGTACTTC.

The rearrangement links TRBV2 to TRBJ1-3; no clear D. The germline gives CDR1 SNHLY, CDR2 FYNNEI. CDR3 size: 14 residues. V shed 2 bases and J shed 4 bases, with 9 bases lying between them. CDR3 DNA: TGTGCCAGCAGTGAACGACTAAACGGAAACACCATATATTTT. Protein sequence: CASSERLNGNTIYF.

The genes are TRBV28 and TRBJ2-1; 9 positions match TRBD2. CDR1 MDHEN and CDR2 SYDVKM come from the germline V gene. Trimming removed 6 bases from V and 8 bases from J; junction bases left unmatched: 8. The CDR3 extends over 14 amino acids. CDR3 in DNA: TGTGCCAGCAGGTTAGCGGGAGTAATCGATGAGCAGTTCTTC. Its protein product is CASRLAGVIDEQFF.

The chain carries TRBV5-4 and TRBJ1-2, with 9 bases aligning to TRBD1. This CDR3 comprises 14 residues. Trimming removed 6 bases from V and 8 bases from J; junction bases left unmatched: 11. In germline, CDR1 is SGHNT, CDR2 YYREEE (reference sequence). Here the CDR3 DNA reads TGTGCCAGCACCACCGGACAGGGGATGTCAGGCTACACCTTC. It codes for CASTTGQGMSGYTF.

The CDR3 protein is CASSSDRGRIDGYTF. For the CDR3, the DNA is TGTGCCAGCAGCAGCGACAGGGGGCGCATTGATGGCTACACCTTC. This chain links TRBV7-9 with TRBJ1-2; 10 nucleotides line up with TRBD1. The CDR3 has 15 residues. V dropped 5 bases and J dropped 6; count of bases not matched to a gene: 9. CDR1 and CDR2 (germline): SEHNR, FQNEAQ (reference sequence).

J is TRBJ2-2 and V is TRBV27; the match to TRBD2 covers 8 bases. The germline gives CDR1 MNHEY, CDR2 SMNVEV (reference sequence). CDR3 length equals 17 residues. Trimming at V came to 0 bases and at J to 2 bases, leaving 5 bases not matched to a gene. This CDR3 reads CASSLSRLASNTGELFF. The CDR3 nucleotides read TGTGCCAGCAGTTTATCGCGACTAGCGAGCAACACCGGGGAGCTGTTTTTT.

This chain links TRBV13 with TRBJ2-1; 9 nucleotides agree with TRBD2. Germline V CDR1 and CDR2: PRHDT, FYEKMQ (reference sequence). CDR3 length: 17 residues. V shed 7 bases, J shed 7 bases, and the junction held 17 bases outside the gene matches. The CDR3 nucleotides are TGTGCCAGCATCTCCTTACGCGGGAGGGCCCGTAGTAATGAGCAGTTCTTC. It yields the protein CASISLRGRARSNEQFF.

CDR3 coding DNA: TGCGCCAGCAGCTTGGCCGGACAGGGGGCTAACGAGCAGTACTTC. As protein: CASSLAGQGANEQYF. This chain joins TRBV5-1 and TRBJ2-7; 11 positions agree with TRBD1. CDR1 and CDR2 (germline): SGHRS, YFSETQ. This CDR3 comprises 15 residues. J was trimmed by 5 bases and V by 0 bases; bases with no gene match: 4.

The chain is built from TRBV18 and TRBJ2-5, with D possibly matching TRBD1 (5 bases). V dropped 3 bases and J dropped 4 bases, with 12 bases sitting between them. This CDR3 region has 14 residues. Germline lookup yields CDR1 KGHSH and CDR2 LQKENI. CDR3 bases: TGTGCCAGCTCACCGGATTCACAGGTAGAGACCCAGTACTTC. As protein: CASSPDSQVETQYF.

This CDR3 reads CASSSGLAGGPYNEQFF. The CDR3 coding sequence is TGTGCCAGCAGCTCGGGACTAGCGGGAGGGCCGTACAATGAGCAGTTCTTC. The chain combines TRBV7-3 with TRBJ2-1; TRBD2 agrees at 16 bases. The CDR3 is 17 amino acids. Germline lookup yields CDR1 SGHTA and CDR2 FQGTGA. V lost 4 bases, J lost 4 bases, and 4 bases stayed unmatched.

Only one count was recorded for this clone. J is TRBJ2-7 and V is TRBV29-1; TRBD1 aligns across 7 bases. CDR3 length equals 11 residues. The germline V gene has CDR1 SQVTM and CDR2 ANQGSEA. The trim removed 4 bases at V and 4 bases at J, leaving 1 base unmatched. CDR3 DNA: TGCAGCGTTGCGGGACAGTACGAGCAGTACTTC. Translating gives CSVAGQYEQYF.

The chain employs TRBV5-1 and TRBJ1-3; 7 bases agree with TRBD1. Germline V lookup: CDR1 SGHRS, CDR2 YFSETQ. The CDR3 covers 15 residues. Trimming cost V 4 bases and J 2 bases; bases outside gene matches: 6. This CDR3 reads CASSQQTGAGNTIYF. The CDR3 bases are TGCGCCAGCAGCCAACAAACAGGGGCTGGAAACACCATATATTTT.

The CDR3 DNA reads TGTGCCTGGAGGACAACTAGCGGGAGAGGGCGAGGAGAGACCCAGTACTTC. Residues: CAWRTTSGRGRGETQYF. This chain connects TRBV30 to TRBJ2-5, with TRBD2 matching 11 bases. Germline trimming cut 3 bases from V and 4 bases from J; bases unmatched to any gene: 13. This CDR3 is 17 amino acids long. The germline gives CDR1 GTSNPN, CDR2 SVGIG (reference sequence).

The chain is built from TRBV6-5 and TRBJ1-2, with a possible D match to TRBD1 (6 bases). Germline V CDR1 and CDR2: MNHEY, SVGAGI. The CDR3 loop spans 13 amino acids. With 6 bases removed from V and 4 bases from J, the gap between germline ends came to 12 bases. The CDR3 DNA follows: TGTGCCAGCAGCCGGACAGCTTCCTATGGCTACACCTTC. This translates into CASSRTASYGYTF.

The rearrangement uses TRBV29-1 and TRBJ1-2; D unresolved. Trimming took off 8 bases at V and 0 bases at J, with 13 bases between the two ends. The CDR3 runs to 13 residues. Germline values: CDR1 SQVTM, CDR2 ANQGSEA. The CDR3 sequence is CSTNDGANYGYTF. CDR3 DNA: TGCAGCACCAATGACGGAGCTAACTATGGCTACACCTTC. Full variable domain (rest looked up from reference TRBV29-1 and TRBJ1-2): SAVISQKPSRDICQRGTSLTIQCQVDSQVTMMFWYRQQPGQSLTLIATANQGSEATYESGFVIDKFPISRPNLTFSTLTVSNMSPEDSSIYLCSTNDGANYGYTFGSGTRLTVV.

The genes are TRBV27 and TRBJ2-1; no reliable D call. Germline V gene sequence: CDR1 MNHEY, CDR2 SMNVEV (reference sequence). V lost 3 bases and J lost 6, with 9 bases in between. The CDR3 runs 13 residues. This chain's CDR3 is CASSFFLGNEQFF. The CDR3 DNA is TGTGCCAGCAGTTTTTTCCTCGGCAATGAGCAGTTCTTC.

This chain uses TRBV2 with TRBJ1-2; unclear D gene. There are 13 residues in the CDR3. Trimming removed 6 bases from V and 8 bases from J, with 16 bases in between. Germline CDR1 and CDR2: SNHLY and FYNNEI. The CDR3 loop reads CASSNDYLRGYTF. The CDR3 DNA is TGTGCCAGCAGCAATGACTACCTTCGAGGCTACACCTTC.

The rearrangement links TRBV11-2 to TRBJ2-7, with D possibly being TRBD2 (6 bases). Trimming removed 3 bases at V and 4 bases at J, with 10 bases between. Germline CDR1 and CDR2: SGHAT and FQNNGV. The CDR3 is 13 amino acids. The CDR3 spells CASSLGGGYEQYF. In nucleotides, the CDR3 is TGTGCCAGCAGCTTGGGGGGTGGGTACGAGCAGTACTTC.

The genes are TRBV14 and TRBJ2-7, with 12 bases that match TRBD1. This CDR3 is 14 amino acids long. The germline gives CDR1 SGHDN, CDR2 FVKESK. Trimming took 4 bases from V and 6 from J; bases not matched to a gene: 4. In nucleotides, the CDR3 is TGTGCCAGCAGCCCGGGACAGGGGGCATCCGAGCAGTACTTC. Translated, it gives CASSPGQGASEQYF.

The rearrangement uses TRBV28 and TRBJ1-4, with D possibly being TRBD1 (5 bases). This CDR3 comprises 16 residues. V dropped 3 bases and J dropped 5 bases, with 16 bases sitting between them. Per the germline V gene, CDR1 is MDHEN and CDR2 is SYDVKM. The DNA for the CDR3 is TGTGCCAGCAGTTTGTCAGGGCGGAGTGTAAATGAAAAACTGTTTTTT. It yields the protein CASSLSGRSVNEKLFF. The full variable domain, rest sourced from reference TRBV28 and TRBJ1-4, is DVKVTQSSRYLVKRTGEKVFLECVQDMDHENMFWYRQDPGLGLRLIYFSYDVKMKEKGDIPEGYSVSREKKERFSLILESASTNQTSMYLCASSLSGRSVNEKLFFGSGTQLSVL.

This clone was counted once. V is TRBV2 and J is TRBJ1-2; no clear D. This CDR3 region has 15 residues. Germline lookup yields CDR1 SNHLY and CDR2 FYNNEI. The germline V and J ends were trimmed by 2 bases and 2 bases, with 12 bases remaining between them. The CDR3 loop reads CASSENGNSNYGYTF. The DNA for the CDR3 is TGTGCCAGCAGTGAAAACGGGAACTCAAACTATGGCTACACCTTC.

The rearrangement uses TRBV30 and TRBJ1-1, with 10 bases identical to TRBD1. The CDR3 spans 14 residues. J was trimmed by 6 bases and V by 2 bases; bases with no gene match: 6. The germline V gene encodes CDR1 GTSNPN and CDR2 SVGIG (reference sequence). CDR3 loop: CAWSSGQGGSEAFF. DNA for the CDR3: TGTGCCTGGAGTAGCGGACAGGGGGGGTCTGAAGCTTTCTTT.

The V gene is TRBV30, the J gene TRBJ2-1; maybe TRBD2 (6 bases). Germline V CDR1 and CDR2: GTSNPN, SVGIG (reference sequence). CDR3 length: 13 residues. Trimming left V 1 base short and J 7 bases short, with 11 bases between. The CDR3 protein is CAWSEGLRNEQFF. CDR3 bases: TGTGCCTGGAGTGAGGGACTGAGAAATGAGCAGTTCTTC.

V and J are TRBV6-4 and TRBJ2-7; possibly TRBD1 for D (6 bases). The CDR3 covers 15 residues. The ends were cut back, 3 bases at V and 6 bases at J, with 18 bases in the middle. The germline V gene has CDR1 MRHNA and CDR2 SNTAGT. The CDR3 reads CASSEGATGGGEQYF. The DNA for the CDR3 is TGTGCCAGCAGTGAGGGGGCCACGGGTGGGGGCGAGCAGTACTTC.

This chain uses TRBV11-2 with TRBJ1-3; unclear D gene. Trimming removed 5 bases from V and 0 bases from J, with 14 bases in between. Germline V gives CDR1 SGHAT, CDR2 FQNNGV. The CDR3 has 16 amino acids. The CDR3 reads CASSAGPLYSGNTIYF. The CDR3 DNA follows: TGTGCCAGCAGCGCGGGCCCCCTTTACTCTGGAAACACCATATATTTT.

The J gene is TRBJ2-1, the V gene TRBV7-8, with TRBD2 matching over 11 bases. This CDR3 is built from 16 residues. Germline CDR1 SGHVS, CDR2 FQNEAQ. Trimming removed 4 bases from V and 2 bases from J; junction bases left unmatched: 4. CDR3 amino acids: CASSSFSGRAYNEQFF. CDR3 DNA sequence: TGTGCCAGCAGCTCATTTAGCGGGAGGGCCTACAATGAGCAGTTCTTC.

This chain connects TRBV29-1 to TRBJ2-1; D not certain. The V and J ends lost 4 bases and 0 bases respectively, with 13 bases between them. This CDR3 comprises 15 residues. Germline CDR1 is SQVTM and CDR2 is ANQGSEA. The DNA for the CDR3 is TGCAGCGTTGGGCGGTCAGATCCCTCCTACAATGAGCAGTTCTTC. Its protein is CSVGRSDPSYNEQFF.

The chain employs TRBV5-1 and TRBJ1-4; 8 nucleotides align to TRBD1. The length of the CDR3 is 13 residues. Trimming removed 5 bases from V and 7 bases from J; junction bases left unmatched: 4. Germline lookup yields CDR1 SGHRS and CDR2 YFSETQ. Here the CDR3 reads CASRQGAGEKLFF. CDR3 in DNA: TGCGCCAGCAGGCAGGGGGCGGGTGAAAAACTGTTTTTT.